The 27 T cell receptor beta chains in this list originate from one sample, sequenced in a study of T-cell reconstitution after alpha-beta-depleted transplantation in children. A library of TCRbeta sequences, prepared with unique molecular identifiers, was generated. TCRdb re-called the PCR reads with MiXCR, one entry per CDR3 protein. This sample has approximately 300,000 distinct CDR3 sequences, with 9.5% to 13% found just once. Sequenced material: PBMCs, taken before TCRalphabeta/CD19-depleted stem cell transplant. These TCRs come from a boy younger than two with acute myeloid leukemia, due to receive a stem cell transplant.

A word on this clonotype: A single base separates this from a much larger clone, so it may be a read error. DNA of the CDR3: TGTGCCAGCAGTTTAGGGTCTAGCGGGAGCCCTGAGCAGTACTTC. Translating gives CASSLGSSGSPEQYF. This chain connects TRBV28 to TRBJ2-7; 10 nucleotides agree with TRBD2. CDR3 length: 15 residues. CDR1 and CDR2 from the germline V gene are MDHEN and SYDVKM. V lost 2 bases and J lost 7; bases outside the gene matches: 8.

J is TRBJ1-4 and V is TRBV3-1; D is unclear. CDR1 and CDR2 from the germline V gene are LGHDT and YNNKEL (reference sequence). The CDR3 length is 13 residues. The V end was cut by 0 bases, the J end by 7 bases, with 6 bases between. The CDR3 reads CASSQEVREKLFF. DNA of the CDR3: TGTGCCAGCAGCCAAGAAGTCCGTGAAAAACTGTTTTTT.

This clonotype was seen many times. The chain is built from TRBV24-1 and TRBJ2-1; perhaps TRBD2 as D (6 bases). The germline V and J ends were trimmed by 11 bases and 0 bases, with 13 bases remaining between them. CDR3 length: 14 residues. CDR1 and CDR2 (germline): KGHDR, SFDVKD. In nucleotides, the CDR3 is TGTGCCATCCAGGGAGGAAGCTCCTACAATGAGCAGTTCTTC. Translation gives CAIQGGSSYNEQFF.

This clonotype showed up many times. The genes are TRBV18 and TRBJ2-2; 8 bases align to TRBD1. Germline CDR1 and CDR2: KGHSH and LQKENI. V dropped 3 bases and J dropped 5; count of bases not matched to a gene: 8. The CDR3 runs to 16 residues. The CDR3 coding sequence is TGTGCCAGCTCACCTTCCAGGGGGCCTGGGACCGGGGAGCTGTTTTTT. This encodes CASSPSRGPGTGELFF.

This clonotype was counted many times. This CDR3 is CASSLGGTGGYEQYF. In nucleotides, the CDR3 is TGTGCCAGCAGTTTAGGCGGGACAGGCGGCTACGAGCAGTACTTC. The chain carries TRBV12-3 or TRBV12-4 and TRBJ2-7; 8 bases are a match to TRBD1. This CDR3 spans 15 amino acids. V trimming: 1 base; J trimming: 3 bases; junction bases outside the gene matches: 5.

This clonotype was observed at least ten times. This chain's CDR3 is CASSPDNQETQYF. CDR3 coding DNA: TGTGCCAGCAGCCCCGACAACCAAGAGACCCAGTACTTC. This chain uses TRBV2 with TRBJ2-5, with D unresolved. Deletions cut 6 bases from V and 0 bases from J, with 8 bases between. CDR1 is SNHLY, CDR2 FYNNEI, per germline. The CDR3 runs to 13 residues. The entire variable domain, with the rest obtained from reference TRBV2 and TRBJ2-5, is as follows: EPEVTQTPSHQVTQMGQEVILRCVPISNHLYFYWYRQILGQKVEFLVSFYNNEISEKSEIFDDQFSVERPDGSNFTLKIRSTKLEDSAMYFCASSPDNQETQYFGPGTRLLVL.

This clonotype was counted ten times or more. The V call is TRBV29-1, the J call TRBJ2-1, with 11 bases that match TRBD1. V was pared by 3 bases and J by 9 bases, with 4 bases of the junction left unmatched. This CDR3 contains 13 residues. Germline lookup yields CDR1 SQVTM and CDR2 ANQGSEA. Here the CDR3 reads CSVEGTGGGEQFF. The CDR3 DNA reads as TGCAGCGTTGAGGGGACAGGGGGGGGTGAGCAGTTCTTC.

This clonotype came up many times. This chain links TRBV6-2 or TRBV6-3 with TRBJ2-5; D remains unclear. Trimming stripped 6 bases from V and 2 bases from J, with 10 bases between. The germline gives CDR1 MNHEY, CDR2 SVGEGT. This CDR3 is 13 amino acids long. This chain's CDR3 is CASSSVFQETQYF. CDR3 in DNA: TGTGCCAGCAGCTCCGTATTTCAAGAGACCCAGTACTTC.

The rearrangement links TRBV20-1 to TRBJ2-7; 8 bases map to TRBD2. CDR3 length equals 14 residues. The germline V gene encodes CDR1 DFQATT and CDR2 SNEGSKA (reference sequence). V lost 2 bases and J lost 3; bases outside the gene matches: 6. The CDR3 protein is CSARSRGGFYEQYF. The DNA for the CDR3 is TGCAGTGCTAGAAGTCGGGGGGGCTTCTACGAGCAGTACTTC.

This clonotype showed up many times. The rearrangement joins TRBV6-5 to TRBJ1-2; perhaps TRBD1 as D (6 bases). The germline gives CDR1 MNHEY, CDR2 SVGAGI. The germline V and J ends were trimmed by 5 bases and 6 bases, with 22 bases remaining between them. This CDR3 spans 16 amino acids. The CDR3 loop is CASSPLQTRGEDGYTF. As DNA, the CDR3 is TGTGCCAGCAGTCCTCTTCAAACAAGGGGGGAGGATGGCTACACCTTC.

The chain employs TRBV11-2 and TRBJ2-7; D gene ambiguous. V shed 6 bases and J shed 4 bases, with 10 bases lying between them. This CDR3 region has 12 residues. The V gene's germline CDR1 is SGHAT and CDR2 FQNNGV. Here the CDR3 DNA reads TGTGCCAGCAGTCACAATCCATACGAGCAGTACTTC. Protein product: CASSHNPYEQYF.

This clonotype has ten or more counts. The CDR3 DNA reads as TGTGCCAGCAGCCAAGCACTAGCGGGAGGCGCAGATACGCAGTATTTT. Translating it yields CASSQALAGGADTQYF. The V call is TRBV3-1, the J call TRBJ2-3; 12 positions agree with TRBD2. The trim removed 1 base at V and 4 bases at J, leaving 3 bases unmatched. This CDR3 has 16 residues. Germline loops: CDR1 LGHDT, CDR2 YNNKEL (reference sequence).

In its sample, this clonotype was seen many times. The chain carries TRBV7-2 and TRBJ2-3, with D perhaps matching TRBD1 or TRBD2 (5 bases each). The CDR3 is 16 amino acids. V shed 3 bases and J shed 2 bases, with 15 bases lying between them. Germline V CDR1 and CDR2: SGHTA, FQGNSA. The CDR3 sequence: CASSLRGVGYTDTQYF. CDR3 in DNA: TGTGCCAGCAGCTTGAGGGGAGTGGGTTACACAGATACGCAGTATTTT.

The rearrangement joins TRBV15 to TRBJ2-1; D perhaps matches TRBD1 (6 bases). Per the germline V gene, CDR1 is LNHNV and CDR2 is YYDKDF (reference sequence). The CDR3 is made up of 15 amino acids. Deletions cut 1 base from V and 6 bases from J, with 13 bases between. CDR3 DNA sequence: TGTGCCACCAGCAGAGGGCAGGGGCATTCCAATGAGCAGTTCTTC. It specifies CATSRGQGHSNEQFF.

This clonotype was seen a handful of times. The chain combines TRBV19 with TRBJ2-1; no clear D. Germline V gene lookup returns CDR1 LNHDA and CDR2 SQIVND (reference sequence). The CDR3 is 12 amino acids. Trimming left V 6 bases short and J 3 bases short, with 6 bases between. The CDR3 coding sequence is TGTGCCAGTAGGATGGGCTACAATGAGCAGTTCTTC. Protein sequence: CASRMGYNEQFF.

The sample holds many counts of this clonotype. This chain uses TRBV9 with TRBJ2-7, with D hard to call. Trimming left V 0 bases short and J 4 bases short, with 11 bases between. The length of the CDR3 is 14 residues. CDR1 and CDR2 from the germline V gene are SGDLS and YYNGEE. CDR3 coding DNA: TGTGCCAGCAGCGTAGAAGGCAGCCCTTACGAGCAGTACTTC. Encoded protein: CASSVEGSPYEQYF. The whole variable domain, remainder taken from reference TRBV9 and TRBJ2-7, is DSGVTQTPKHLITATGQRVTLRCSPRSGDLSVYWYQQSLDQGLQFLIQYYNGEERAKGNILERFSAQQFPDLHSELNLSSLELGDSALYFCASSVEGSPYEQYFGPGTRLTVT.

A remark on this clonotype: A much bigger clone sits one base away, suggesting this may be a read error. The V call is TRBV6-1, the J call TRBJ1-5; D perhaps matches TRBD1 (5 bases). The CDR3 is made up of 15 amino acids. Germline loops: CDR1 MNHNS, CDR2 SASEGT. V dropped 5 bases and J dropped 8 bases, with 19 bases sitting between them. In DNA, the CDR3 is TGTGCCAGCAGTAGCCAGGGCGGGGTATCTGAGCCCCAGCATTTT. Its protein is CASSSQGGVSEPQHF.

V and J are TRBV7-2 and TRBJ2-2, with 9 bases fitting TRBD2. V shed 0 bases and J 4 bases; nucleotides not matched to a gene: 15. CDR1 is SGHTA, CDR2 FQGNSA, per germline. The CDR3 spans 20 residues. Written as DNA, the CDR3 is TGTGCCAGCAGCTTAGCCTGGGAAGTAGCGGGGGCCTTCCGCACCGGGGAGCTGTTTTTT. This encodes CASSLAWEVAGAFRTGELFF. The complete variable domain, with remaining parts taken from reference TRBV7-2 and TRBJ2-2, reads GAGVSQSPSNKVTEKGKDVELRCDPISGHTALYWYRQSLGQGLEFLIYFQGNSAPDKSGLPSDRFSAERTGGSVSTLTIQRTQQEDSAVYLCASSLAWEVAGAFRTGELFFGEGSRLTVL.

This clonotype has a count of ten or more. The chain couples TRBV29-1 to TRBJ2-2; D is possibly TRBD1 (6 bases). The CDR3 is made up of 14 amino acids. V gave up 7 bases and J gave up 0 bases, with 12 bases separating them. Germline assignment: CDR1 SQVTM and CDR2 ANQGSEA. The CDR3 DNA is TGCAGCGCCCGGACAGTATCGAACACCGGGGAGCTGTTTTTT. Protein product: CSARTVSNTGELFF.

This clonotype was counted many times. The rearrangement links TRBV20-1 to TRBJ2-2, with TRBD2 matching 9 bases. Germline V gene data show CDR1 as DFQATT and CDR2 as SNEGSKA (reference sequence). The ends lost 3 bases at V and 0 bases at J; junction bases unmatched: 5. The length of the CDR3 is 16 residues. CDR3 protein: CSASLLAGANTGELFF. The CDR3 bases are TGCAGTGCTAGTTTACTAGCGGGCGCGAACACCGGGGAGCTGTTTTTT.

V is TRBV7-9 and J is TRBJ2-7, with 8 bases lining up with TRBD2. CDR3 length: 14 amino acids. Looked up from germline, CDR1 is SEHNR and CDR2 is FQNEAQ (reference sequence). The V segment lost 5 bases and the J segment 4 bases; nucleotides outside the gene matches: 7. The CDR3 region is CASSPPGGVYEQYF. CDR3 nucleotide sequence: TGTGCCAGCAGCCCTCCGGGGGGGGTATACGAGCAGTACTTC.

This clonotype has more than one count but fewer than ten. The gene calls are TRBV5-1 and TRBJ1-4; D unclear. There are 15 residues in the CDR3. Trimming shortened V by 2 bases and J by 0 bases, and 8 bases separated the two germline ends. Per germline, CDR1 SGHRS and CDR2 YFSETQ. In DNA form, the CDR3 reads TGCGCCAGCAGCTTATCCCCTACAACTAATGAAAAACTGTTTTTT. Amino acids: CASSLSPTTNEKLFF.

This clonotype has at least ten counts. J is TRBJ2-1 and V is TRBV29-1; 8 bases align to TRBD1. Germline CDR1 is SQVTM and CDR2 is ANQGSEA. V trimming: 8 bases; J trimming: 7 bases; junction bases outside the gene matches: 7. The CDR3 loop spans 12 amino acids. The CDR3 is CSYGQGRNEQFF. Here the CDR3 DNA reads TGCAGCTACGGACAGGGAAGGAATGAGCAGTTCTTC.

This clonotype was counted ten times or more. The chain is built from TRBV7-2 and TRBJ1-5; perhaps TRBD1 as D (5 bases). Trimming took 4 bases from V and 0 from J, leaving 10 bases between them. Germline V gives CDR1 SGHTA, CDR2 FQGNSA. The CDR3 has 15 amino acids. CDR3 residues: CASSSQTDSNQPQHF. CDR3 coding DNA: TGTGCCAGCAGCTCCCAGACAGATAGCAATCAGCCCCAGCATTTT.

The rearrangement uses TRBV12-3 or TRBV12-4 and TRBJ2-5, with 8 positions matching TRBD1. Trimming at V came to 6 bases and at J to 4 bases, leaving 7 bases not matched to a gene. This CDR3 has 14 amino acids. The CDR3 DNA reads as TGTGCCAGCAGCCTCCTTCAGGGGGCAGAGACCCAGTACTTC. Its translation is CASSLLQGAETQYF.

This clonotype was seen at least ten times. The genes are TRBV2 and TRBJ2-7; D unresolved. The V gene's germline CDR1 is SNHLY and CDR2 FYNNEI. Trimming took off 3 bases at V and 3 bases at J, with 18 bases between the two ends. This CDR3 region has 16 residues. The CDR3, as DNA: TGTGCCAGCAGTGATGGGGTAGAAGGTGGTGACTACGAGCAGTACTTC. Its translation: CASSDGVEGGDYEQYF.

This chain joins TRBV28 and TRBJ2-7; 9 positions match TRBD1. In germline, CDR1 is MDHEN, CDR2 SYDVKM. CDR3 length equals 14 residues. J was trimmed by 2 bases and V by 6 bases; bases with no gene match: 5. The CDR3 is CASSGTGSTYEQYF. As DNA, the CDR3 is TGTGCCAGCAGCGGGACAGGGAGTACCTACGAGCAGTACTTC.